A selection of T cell receptor beta chains follows, all from one sample in a study of shared clonotypes between healthy human individuals. Here immunoSEQ multiplex PCR was the method, and the copy in TCRdb shows in-frame clones only, minus some. The sample carries some 2 million clones, 90% to 95% recorded once. The material sequenced was naive CD4+ T cells sorted from blood. These receptors all stem from a young man in good health. The CDR3 runs from the conserved cysteine through the conserved F or W. The order of the fields is clone size, J gene, D gene, V gene, CDR3 protein, CDR3 DNA. A D gene is named only where the DNA matches it firmly. Some rows mark clone size as missing; the rest say once, few, many or name a class of expanded clone.

>NA|TRBJ2-1|NA|TRBV7-7
CASSLGLTSNEQFF
TGTGCTAGCAGCTTAGGCCTAACTAGCAATGAGCAGTTCTTC
>NA|TRBJ2-1|TRBD2|TRBV5-1
CASSFQGTSGNEQFF
TGCGCCAGCAGCTTCCAGGGGACTAGCGGGAATGAGCAGTTCTTC
>NA|TRBJ2-7|TRBD1|TRBV2
CASTGQAYEQYF
TGTGCCAGCACAGGACAGGCCTACGAGCAGTACTTC
>NA|TRBJ2-7|NA|TRBV6-1
CASRWGLNYEQYF
TGTGCCAGCAGATGGGGACTGAACTACGAGCAGTACTTC
>NA|TRBJ2-7|NA|TRBV30
CAWSVNRRGPGDEQYF
TGTGCCTGGAGTGTAAATAGGCGGGGGCCCGGGGACGAGCAGTACTTC
>NA|TRBJ2-7|TRBD1|TRBV6-5
CASRWQGAYEQYF
TGTGCCAGCAGATGGCAGGGGGCTTACGAGCAGTACTTC
>NA|TRBJ1-2|TRBD1|TRBV28
CASSVTGQHYGYTF
TGTGCCAGCAGTGTAACGGGACAGCACTATGGCTACACCTTC
>NA|TRBJ2-4|TRBD1|TRBV7-2
CASSSRQGVKYF
TGTGCCAGCAGCTCTCGACAGGGGGTAAAGTACTTC
>NA|TRBJ1-4|TRBD1|TRBV6-1
CASSERAGGANEKLFF
TGTGCCAGCAGTGAAAGGGCAGGGGGAGCTAATGAAAAACTGTTTTTT
>NA|TRBJ2-3|TRBD2|TRBV11-3
CASSEGAGGSTDTQYF
TGTGCCAGCAGCGAAGGCGCGGGGGGAAGCACAGATACGCAGTATTTT
>NA|TRBJ2-7|NA|TRBV4-2
CASSQDLSYEQYF
TGTGCCAGCAGCCAAGATTTAAGCTACGAGCAGTACTTC
>NA|TRBJ2-4|NA|TRBV6-1
CASSELPGASKNIQYF
TGTGCCAGCAGTGAACTGCCGGGGGCGTCCAAAAACATTCAGTACTTC
>NA|TRBJ2-2|NA|TRBV18
CASSPVDRRTGELFF
TGTGCCAGCTCACCAGTTGACAGGAGGACCGGGGAGCTGTTTTTT
>NA|TRBJ2-3|TRBD2|TRBV28
CASSLRSGGTDTQYF
TGTGCCAGCAGTTTACGCAGCGGGGGCACAGATACGCAGTATTTT
>NA|TRBJ1-2|NA|TRBV2
CASSEGHSYGYTF
TGTGCCAGCAGTGAAGGGCACAGCTATGGCTACACCTTC
>NA|TRBJ1-2|TRBD1|TRBV2
CASSLGRQGGYGYTF
TGTGCCAGCAGTTTAGGGAGACAGGGTGGCTATGGCTACACCTTC
>NA|TRBJ1-2|NA|TRBV28
CASSLNFNYGYTF
TGTGCCAGCAGTTTAAACTTCAACTATGGCTACACCTTC
>NA|TRBJ2-5|NA|TRBV6-6
CASSYSETQYF
TGTGCCAGCAGTTATTCGGAGACCCAGTACTTC
>NA|TRBJ1-2|TRBD1|TRBV6-4
CASSVTGGQGLVYGYTF
TGTGCCAGCAGCGTCACGGGGGGACAGGGCTTGGTCTATGGCTACACCTTC
>NA|TRBJ1-2|NA|TRBV28
CASSLVGGGYTF
TGTGCCAGCAGTTTAGTAGGGGGTGGCTACACCTTC
>NA|TRBJ1-3|TRBD1|TRBV6-1
CASRDRDSGNTIYF
TGTGCCAGCAGGGACCGGGACAGCGGAAACACCATATATTTT
>NA|TRBJ2-3|NA|TRBV7-2
CASSQRGRDTDTQYF
TGTGCCAGCAGCCAAAGAGGCAGGGATACAGATACGCAGTATTTT
>NA|TRBJ1-5|NA|TRBV27
CASSLGPSNQPQHF
TGTGCCAGCAGTTTAGGGCCTAGCAATCAGCCCCAGCATTTT
>NA|TRBJ2-5|TRBD2|TRBV7-2
CASSRGGRETQYF
TGTGCCAGCAGCCGGGGGGGACGCGAGACCCAGTACTTC
>NA|TRBJ2-1|TRBD1|TRBV30
CAWSVTRGQVEQFF
TGTGCCTGGAGTGTTACTAGGGGGCAGGTTGAGCAGTTCTTC
>NA|TRBJ2-1|NA|TRBV5-1
CASSQGEGEAYNEQFF
TGCGCCAGCAGCCAAGGGGAGGGGGAGGCCTACAATGAGCAGTTCTTC
>NA|TRBJ2-1|NA|TRBV30
CAWSVTLYNEQFF
TGTGCCTGGAGTGTAACGCTTTACAATGAGCAGTTCTTC
>NA|TRBJ1-4|NA|TRBV19
CASSIPVAGALLFF
TGTGCCAGTAGTATCCCCGTCGCAGGGGCGCTGCTGTTTTTT
>NA|TRBJ1-1|NA|TRBV10-3
CAISPVGVNTEAFF
TGTGCCATCAGTCCGGTTGGCGTGAACACTGAAGCTTTCTTT
>NA|TRBJ1-1|TRBD1|TRBV11-2
CASSLTGGRDTEAFF
TGTGCCAGCAGCTTGACAGGGGGCCGGGACACTGAAGCTTTCTTT
>once|TRBJ1-5|NA|TRBV2
CASSDSHLNQPQHF
TGTGCCAGCAGTGATTCACACTTAAATCAGCCCCAGCATTTT
>few|TRBJ2-3|TRBD2|TRBV28
CASSLTSGRATQYF
TGTGCCAGCAGCCTGACTAGCGGGAGGGCCACGCAGTATTTT
>NA|TRBJ1-3|TRBD1|TRBV5-5
CASSLWDSQGNTIYF
TGTGCCAGCAGCTTGTGGGACAGCCAAGGAAACACCATATATTTT
>NA|TRBJ1-2|TRBD1|TRBV5-6
CASSGDRGNGYTF
TGTGCCAGCAGCGGGGACAGGGGAAATGGCTACACCTTC
>few|TRBJ1-6|NA|TRBV7-9
CASSLAQGSPLHF
TGTGCCAGCAGCTTAGCGCAGGGGTCACCCCTCCACTTT
>NA|TRBJ2-7|TRBD1|TRBV7-2
CASSLWDRGSYEQYF
TGTGCCAGCAGCCTTTGGGACAGGGGCTCCTACGAGCAGTACTTC
>NA|TRBJ1-5|NA|TRBV2
CASSGDGNQPQHF
TGTGCCAGCAGTGGGGACGGCAATCAGCCCCAGCATTTT
>NA|TRBJ1-1|NA|TRBV5-4
CASSAGTTEAFF
TGTGCCAGCAGCGCGGGGACAACTGAAGCTTTCTTT
>NA|TRBJ1-4|TRBD1|TRBV20-1
CSAETGEKLFF
TGCAGTGCGGAGACAGGGGAAAAACTGTTTTTT
>NA|TRBJ2-3|NA|TRBV30
CAWSVDRLSDTQYF
TGTGCCTGGAGTGTAGACAGGCTTTCAGATACGCAGTATTTT
>NA|TRBJ1-6|NA|TRBV30
CAWNSGTKGWSSYNSPLHF
TGTGCCTGGAACTCCGGGACGAAGGGTTGGAGCTCCTATAATTCACCCCTCCACTTT
>NA|TRBJ1-2|TRBD1|TRBV5-1
CASSTHAGTANYGYTF
TGCGCCAGCAGCACACACGCCGGGACAGCTAACTATGGCTACACCTTC
>NA|TRBJ2-5|TRBD1|TRBV9
CASSVVGQDQETQYF
TGTGCCAGCAGCGTGGTTGGACAGGACCAAGAGACCCAGTACTTC
>NA|TRBJ1-1|NA|TRBV6-5
CASRGPTEAFF
TGTGCCAGCAGAGGACCCACTGAAGCTTTCTTT
>NA|TRBJ1-1|TRBD1|TRBV7-2
CASSLYGTDYTEAFF
TGTGCCAGCAGCTTATACGGGACAGACTACACTGAAGCTTTCTTT
>NA|TRBJ2-7|NA|TRBV5-1
CASSLVAGAAYEQYF
TGCGCCAGCAGCTTGGTGGCAGGGGCGGCCTACGAGCAGTACTTC
>NA|TRBJ2-2|NA|TRBV2
CASRGKWNTGELFF
TGTGCCAGCAGGGGCAAGTGGAACACCGGGGAGCTGTTTTTT
>once|TRBJ2-7|NA|TRBV11-2
CASSLVAQGAVYEQYF
TGTGCCAGCAGCTTAGTGGCGCAGGGTGCTGTCTACGAGCAGTACTTC
>NA|TRBJ2-1|NA|TRBV5-1
CASSLYVTGGMANEQFF
TGCGCCAGCAGCTTGTATGTTACTGGGGGTATGGCGAATGAGCAGTTCTTC
>NA|TRBJ2-3|NA|TRBV2
CASTPSLVGADTQYF
TGTGCCAGCACCCCTAGTTTAGTCGGGGCAGATACGCAGTATTTT
>NA|TRBJ1-2|TRBD1|TRBV10-3
CAISVQGAHGYTF
TGTGCCATCAGTGTTCAGGGGGCACATGGCTACACCTTC